This T cell receptor beta chain was obtained from a study of breast tumors, draining lymph nodes, adjacent tissues. Overall study findings and caveats: Tumor repertoires ranked between lymph nodes and nontumor tissue in diversity, with V and J gene preferences. That most tumor T cells come from lymph nodes remained unproven.

TCRdb processed the multiplex PCR reads anew with MiXCR; each CDR3 protein has one entry. The sample has approximately 170,000 distinct CDR3 sequences, roughly a third seen once; the top ten hold about 4.5%. The CDR3 contains 14 residues. Germline V gene sequence: CDR1 DFQATT, CDR2 SNEGSKA (reference sequence). This clonotype occurred a few times. Its matching antigen is unknown. A read error may produce the germline difference seen at one junction end. Axillary draining lymph nodes of breast cancer patients supplied the node samples. The V and J genes are TRBV20-1 and TRBJ2-1; the D is unclear. The TCR was taken from a female donor with breast cancer. Some clones in this sample may be carry-over from other donors' samples. Specimen: axillary lymph node tissue. CDR3 in amino acids: CSARLYSSYTEQFF. The CDR3 DNA follows: TGCAGTGCTAGACTCTACAGCTCCTACACTGAGCAGTTCTTC.